What follows are 3 T cell receptor beta chains derived from one specimen sequenced in a study of T cell changes during pregnancy in multiple sclerosis. TCRdb's copy holds only in-frame clones and misses some; the assay was immunoSEQ multiplex PCR. Of approximately 18,000 clones in the sample, about 87% were seen once. The starting material was CD8+ T cells from peripheral blood mononuclear cells, obtained in the third trimester of pregnancy. The receptors stem from a female donor in good health, enrolled as a control in a pregnancy study.

The chain has TRBV29-1 and TRBJ2-5; D may be TRBD1 (6 bases). This CDR3 has 15 residues. With 5 bases removed from V and 5 bases from J, the gap between germline ends came to 21 bases. Germline assignment: CDR1 SQVTM and CDR2 ANQGSEA. The CDR3 sequence: CSVSWDTALRETQYF. CDR3 DNA sequence: TGCAGCGTTTCTTGGGACACCGCCTTGCGGGAGACCCAGTACTTC.

This clone is medium-sized (0.01 to 0.1%). V usage is TRBV9 and J usage is TRBJ1-1; D is perhaps TRBD1 (6 bases). This CDR3 contains 12 residues. V was cut by 4 bases and J by 6 bases, with 10 bases left in between. In germline, CDR1 is SGDLS, CDR2 YYNGEE. CDR3 nucleotide sequence: TGTGCCAGCAGCTTACAGGGAGCTGAAGCTTTCTTT. Translation gives CASSLQGAEAFF. Full variable domain (outside the CDR3, taken from reference TRBV9 and TRBJ1-1): DSGVTQTPKHLITATGQRVTLRCSPRSGDLSVYWYQQSLDQGLQFLIQYYNGEERAKGNILERFSAQQFPDLHSELNLSSLELGDSALYFCASSLQGAEAFFGQGTRLTVV.

Remarks on this clone: A much larger clonotype is one base distant, so this may be a read error. CDR3 protein: CASSETSGGTDTQYF. The CDR3 DNA reads as TGTGCCAGCAGTGAGACTAGCGGGGGCACAGATACGCAGTATTTT. The chain couples TRBV6-4 to TRBJ2-3; 11 nucleotides align to TRBD2. V shed 3 bases, J shed 1 base, and the junction held 0 bases outside the gene matches. The CDR3 runs 15 residues. CDR1 MRHNA and CDR2 SNTAGT come from the germline V gene.